This TCR beta chain was identified in a study of T cells in Graves' hyperthyroidism and ophthalmopathy. Whole-study findings and limits: In simple terms, a model built on 13 V-J features told ophthalmopathy apart from stable hyperthyroidism.

Germline V gives CDR1 LGHNT, CDR2 FRNRAP. Unmatched junction bases numbered 3, after V lost 1 base and J lost 1 base. The CDR3 has 15 amino acids. Regions amplified from RNA transcripts were the TCR beta CDR3 regions. The HTBI primer set served for first-round RT-PCR of the TCR CDR3. TCRdb re-called the multiplex PCR reads with MiXCR, one entry per CDR3 protein. The repertoire holds some 360,000 distinct CDR3 sequences, with roughly 13% as singletons. This clonotype has at least ten counts. Antigen unknown. Graves' hyperthyroidism is called stable when ophthalmopathy does not progress within 18 months. With a duration under 2 months, the hyperthyroidism was newly diagnosed in patients aged 18 to 65.

The TCR originated in a woman aged 55-69 years with Graves' hyperthyroidism. The sequencing input was blood. This chain links TRBV12-5 with TRBJ2-5, with 7 bases identical to TRBD1. The CDR3 reads CASGLAGTAQETQYF. CDR3 DNA sequence: TGTGCTAGTGGTTTGGCCGGGACAGCCCAAGAGACCCAGTACTTC. Full variable domain (remainder filled in from reference TRBV12-5 and TRBJ2-5): DARVTQTPRHKVTEMGQEVTMRCQPILGHNTVFWYRQTMMQGLELLAYFRNRAPLDDSGMPKDRFSAEMPDATLATLKIQPSEPRDSAVYFCASGLAGTAQETQYFGPGTRLLVL.